This record concerns one T cell receptor (beta chain) sequence. As yet, its antigen is unknown. Researchers ran the PCR with 60 Vbeta and 13 Jbeta primers. Produced via immunoSEQ multiplex PCR; TCRdb's table is partial and in-frame only. The sample has over 100,000 clones; almost 80% are singletons. This sample was taken from a study of cytomegalovirus exposure and HLA in healthy donors. Study-wide context: Earlier sequencing of about 179 million T cells yielded around 100 million unique TCR beta sequences. Study-level results: Immune exposure data for these donors was limited to CMV serostatus.

The CDR3 is made up of 14 amino acids. Germline CDR1 is GTSNPN and CDR2 is SVGIG (reference sequence). Trimming pared 4 bases from V and 0 bases from J, leaving 12 bases between. The receptor's source is a man between 60 and 75 years old in good health and CMV-seropositive. Input material: PBMCs. The rearrangement joins TRBV30 to TRBJ1-1, with D tentatively TRBD1 (5 bases). This CDR3 reads CAWNRSLMNTEAFF. CDR3 nucleotides: TGTGCCTGGAACAGGAGCTTAATGAACACTGAAGCTTTCTTT.